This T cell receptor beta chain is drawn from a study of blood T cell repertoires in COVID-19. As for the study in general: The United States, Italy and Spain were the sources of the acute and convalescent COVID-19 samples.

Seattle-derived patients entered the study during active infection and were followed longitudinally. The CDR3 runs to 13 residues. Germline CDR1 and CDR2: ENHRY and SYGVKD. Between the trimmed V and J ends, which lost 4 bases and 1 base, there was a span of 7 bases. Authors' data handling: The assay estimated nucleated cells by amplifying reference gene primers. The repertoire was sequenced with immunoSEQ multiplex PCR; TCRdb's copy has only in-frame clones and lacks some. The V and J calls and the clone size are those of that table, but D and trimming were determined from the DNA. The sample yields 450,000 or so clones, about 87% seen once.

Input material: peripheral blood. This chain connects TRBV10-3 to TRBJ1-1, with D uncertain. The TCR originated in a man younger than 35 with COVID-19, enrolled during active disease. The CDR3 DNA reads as TGTGCCATCAGTGTTGAACAGAACACTGAAGCTTTCTTT. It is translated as CAISVEQNTEAFF.